Listed below are T cell receptor beta chains from one sample, sequenced in a study of radiotherapy plus CTLA-4 blockade in lung cancer. Generated by immunoSEQ multiplex PCR, the TCRdb table keeps only in-frame clones and is missing some. The sample contains 40,000 or so clones, around 79% of which appear only once. This specimen was peripheral blood, taken from a patient treated with radiotherapy plus ipilimumab. The receptors come from a human donor with non-small cell lung cancer who had stable disease on radiotherapy plus ipilimumab. Each CDR3 is given with its conserved first and last residue. The D gene is left open where the match is weak. A row's size may be missing; if present it is once, few, many or a size class.

CDR3aa: CAISRGTDQIQYF
CDR3nt: TGTGCCATCAGTAGGGGGACTGATCAAATCCAGTACTTC
len: 13
abundance: NA
d_gene: NA
j_gene: TRBJ2-5
v_gene: TRBV10-3

CDR3aa: CASSSGTGNEQYF
CDR3nt: TGTGCCAGCAGCTCCGGGACAGGGAACGAGCAGTACTTC
len: 13
abundance: NA
d_gene: TRBD1
j_gene: TRBJ2-7
v_gene: TRBV7-9

CDR3aa: CASRRIHSRTGEQETQYF
CDR3nt: TGTGCCAGCAGACGCATCCACTCAAGGACAGGGGAACAAGAGACCCAGTACTTC
len: 18
abundance: NA
d_gene: TRBD1
j_gene: TRBJ2-5
v_gene: TRBV7-9

CDR3aa: CASSPIIRNTEAFF
CDR3nt: TGTGCCAGCTCACCAATCATACGTAACACTGAAGCTTTCTTT
len: 14
abundance: NA
d_gene: NA
j_gene: TRBJ1-1
v_gene: TRBV18

CDR3aa: CASSVDVGNYGYTF
CDR3nt: TGTGCCAGCAGCGTGGACGTCGGGAACTATGGCTACACCTTC
len: 14
abundance: NA
d_gene: NA
j_gene: TRBJ1-2
v_gene: TRBV9

CDR3aa: CASSESNSGANVLTF
CDR3nt: TGTGCCAGCAGTGAATCAAATTCTGGGGCCAACGTCCTGACTTTC
len: 15
abundance: medium-sized
d_gene: NA
j_gene: TRBJ2-6
v_gene: TRBV6-4

CDR3aa: CASSLRGLGNEAFF
CDR3nt: TGCGCCAGCAGCTTGAGAGGCCTCGGAAACGAAGCTTTCTTT
len: 14
abundance: once
d_gene: NA
j_gene: TRBJ1-1
v_gene: TRBV5-1

CDR3aa: CSARRYGYTF
CDR3nt: TGCAGTGCTAGACGTTATGGCTACACCTTC
len: 10
abundance: NA
d_gene: NA
j_gene: TRBJ1-2
v_gene: TRBV20-1

CDR3aa: CASSQDKGANYGYTF
CDR3nt: TGCGCCAGCAGCCAAGATAAAGGGGCTAACTATGGCTACACCTTC
len: 15
abundance: NA
d_gene: NA
j_gene: TRBJ1-2
v_gene: TRBV4-3

CDR3aa: CASSPGGSYEQYF
CDR3nt: TGTGCCAGCAGCCCAGGGGGCTCCTACGAGCAGTACTTC
len: 13
abundance: NA
d_gene: TRBD1
j_gene: TRBJ2-7
v_gene: TRBV6-5

CDR3aa: CASSSGTSGGLEQFF
CDR3nt: TGTGCCAGCAGCTCGGGGACTAGCGGGGGGCTTGAGCAGTTCTTC
len: 15
abundance: NA
d_gene: TRBD2
j_gene: TRBJ2-1
v_gene: TRBV7-3

CDR3aa: CASSVQVNYGYTF
CDR3nt: TGTGCCAGCAGCGTACAGGTAAACTATGGCTACACCTTC
len: 13
abundance: once
d_gene: NA
j_gene: TRBJ1-2
v_gene: TRBV9

CDR3aa: CASSRLRDRFMNTEAFF
CDR3nt: TGCGCCAGCAGCCGACTCCGGGACAGATTCATGAACACTGAAGCTTTCTTT
len: 17
abundance: few
d_gene: TRBD1
j_gene: TRBJ1-1
v_gene: TRBV4-1

CDR3aa: CASSLNNSPLHF
CDR3nt: TGTGCCAGCAGCTTGAATAATTCACCCCTCCACTTT
len: 12
abundance: NA
d_gene: NA
j_gene: TRBJ1-6
v_gene: TRBV7-6

CDR3aa: CASSDSIGRTQYF
CDR3nt: TGTGCCAGCAGTGACTCGATCGGGAGGACCCAGTACTTC
len: 13
abundance: NA
d_gene: NA
j_gene: TRBJ2-5
v_gene: TRBV6-4

CDR3aa: CASSPVGLLETQYF
CDR3nt: TGTGCCAGCAGCCCAGTCGGACTATTGGAGACCCAGTACTTC
len: 14
abundance: once
d_gene: NA
j_gene: TRBJ2-5
v_gene: TRBV7-2

CDR3aa: CASSPGTNTEAFF
CDR3nt: TGCGCCAGCAGCCCCGGGACGAACACTGAAGCTTTCTTT
len: 13
abundance: NA
d_gene: NA
j_gene: TRBJ1-1
v_gene: TRBV4-3

CDR3aa: CASSLLAGGGNIQYF
CDR3nt: TGTGCCAGCAGTTTACTAGCGGGGGGTGGAAACATTCAGTACTTC
len: 15
abundance: NA
d_gene: TRBD2
j_gene: TRBJ2-4
v_gene: TRBV28

CDR3aa: CASSVAGAGDTGELFF
CDR3nt: TGTGCCAGCAGCGTAGCGGGGGCGGGGGACACCGGGGAGCTGTTTTTT
len: 16
abundance: NA
d_gene: NA
j_gene: TRBJ2-2
v_gene: TRBV9

CDR3aa: CASSPRSASPLHF
CDR3nt: TGTGCCAGCAGCCCTAGGTCCGCCTCACCCCTCCACTTT
len: 13
abundance: once
d_gene: NA
j_gene: TRBJ1-6
v_gene: TRBV11-2

CDR3aa: CAISESGVNQPQHF
CDR3nt: TGTGCCATCAGTGAGTCGGGAGTTAATCAGCCCCAGCATTTT
len: 14
abundance: NA
d_gene: NA
j_gene: TRBJ1-5
v_gene: TRBV10-3

CDR3aa: CASSTERGGGYRGTQYF
CDR3nt: TGTGCCAGCAGTACTGAAAGGGGTGGTGGGTACAGAGGTACGCAGTATTTT
len: 17
abundance: NA
d_gene: NA
j_gene: TRBJ2-3
v_gene: TRBV27